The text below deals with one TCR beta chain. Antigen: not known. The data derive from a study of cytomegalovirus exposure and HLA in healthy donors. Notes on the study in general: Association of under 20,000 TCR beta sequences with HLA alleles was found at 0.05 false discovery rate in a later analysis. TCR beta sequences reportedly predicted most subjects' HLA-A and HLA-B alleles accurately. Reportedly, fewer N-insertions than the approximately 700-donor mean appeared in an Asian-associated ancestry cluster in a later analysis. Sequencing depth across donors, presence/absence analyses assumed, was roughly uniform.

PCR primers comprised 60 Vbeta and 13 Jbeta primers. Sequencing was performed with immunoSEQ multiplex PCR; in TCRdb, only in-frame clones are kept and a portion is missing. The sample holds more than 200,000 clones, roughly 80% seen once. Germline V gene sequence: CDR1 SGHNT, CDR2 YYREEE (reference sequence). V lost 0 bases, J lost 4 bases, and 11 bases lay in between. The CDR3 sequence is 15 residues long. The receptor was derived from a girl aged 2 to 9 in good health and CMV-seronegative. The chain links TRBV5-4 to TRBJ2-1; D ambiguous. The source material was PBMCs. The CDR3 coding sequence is TGTGCCAGCAGCTTGGCCACTGGGCAGTACAATGAGCAGTTCTTC. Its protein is CASSLATGQYNEQFF.